The entry that follows covers one TCR beta chain sequence. Produced via immunoSEQ multiplex PCR; TCRdb's table is partial and in-frame only. The sample carries more than 300,000 clones, about nine tenths recorded once. The CDR3 covers 13 residues. V was trimmed by 3 bases and J by 5 bases, leaving 9 bases between them. Germline V gene sequence: CDR1 SGHTA, CDR2 FQGTGA. Seattle's cohort entered during active infection and was followed longitudinally. The data belong to a study of blood T cell repertoires in COVID-19. Study-wide context: The United States, Italy and Spain provided the acute and convalescent COVID-19 samples. Sample material is recorded as cDNA or gDNA derived from T cells, B-cell-depleted T cells, or PBMCs.

The chain carries TRBV7-3 and TRBJ2-3; D gene unclear. The sequenced material came from peripheral blood. This TCR came from a woman between 45 and 65 years old with COVID-19, enrolled during active disease. The CDR3 sequence is CASSFRSVDTQYF. The CDR3 DNA follows: TGTGCCAGCAGCTTCCGATCGGTAGATACGCAGTATTTT.